These 13 T cell receptor beta chains came from one sample sequenced in a study of shared clonotypes between healthy human individuals. Data came from immunoSEQ multiplex PCR; TCRdb stores just in-frame clones and leaves some out. The sample yields 550,000 to 800,000 clones, around 91% seen once. The sample taken for sequencing was memory CD8+ T cells from PBMCs. Subset described: CD45RO+ cells pooled with CCR7-negative TemRA cells. The receptors originated from a man between 18 and 29 years old in good health. Some clones in this sample may be carry-over from other donors' samples.

For this clone: Other DNA sequences in the same sample also yield this CDR3. The chain employs TRBV13 and TRBJ2-7; 8 nucleotides match TRBD1. The CDR3 sequence is 14 residues long. The V segment lost 5 bases and the J segment 1 base; nucleotides outside the gene matches: 4. Germline-derived CDR1 and CDR2 are PRHDT and FYEKMQ (reference sequence). DNA for the CDR3: TGTGCCAGCAGCCCGGGGGACAGGTCCTACGAGCAGTACTTC. Translating gives CASSPGDRSYEQYF.

V usage is TRBV13 and J usage is TRBJ2-1; 13 nucleotides agree with TRBD2. The CDR3 extends over 18 amino acids. Trimming cost V 5 bases and J 8 bases; bases outside gene matches: 15. Germline lookup yields CDR1 PRHDT and CDR2 FYEKMQ (reference sequence). The CDR3 DNA reads TGTGCCAGCAGCGGGGGACTAGCGGGAAGTGGGGTACTCGATGAGCAGTTCTTC. It encodes CASSGGLAGSGVLDEQFF.

The V and J genes are TRBV5-6 and TRBJ1-5, with TRBD1 identical over 9 bases. The ends lost 4 bases at V and 7 bases at J; junction bases unmatched: 9. CDR1 and CDR2 from the germline V gene are SGHDT and YYEEEE. There are 15 residues in the CDR3. The CDR3 loop reads CASSPYPTGGQPQHF. In DNA form, the CDR3 reads TGTGCCAGCAGCCCTTATCCGACAGGGGGGCAGCCCCAGCATTTT. Complete variable domain (other parts from reference TRBV5-6 and TRBJ1-5): DAGVTQSPTHLIKTRGQQVTLRCSPKSGHDTVSWYQQALGQGPQFIFQYYEEEERQRGNFPDRFSGHQFPNYSSELNVNALLLGDSALYLCASSPYPTGGQPQHFGDGTRLSIL.

J is TRBJ2-5 and V is TRBV6-5; 7 nucleotides align to TRBD2. V lost 2 bases to trimming and J lost 2 bases; unmatched junction nucleotides: 5. The length of the CDR3 is 15 residues. Germline-derived CDR1 and CDR2 are MNHEY and SVGAGI. CDR3 in amino acids: CASSYVHGGQETQYF. CDR3 DNA sequence: TGTGCCAGCAGTTACGTTCACGGGGGGCAAGAGACCCAGTACTTC.

The chain uses TRBV28 and TRBJ1-1; TRBD1 is a possible D gene (6 bases). The V gene's germline CDR1 is MDHEN and CDR2 SYDVKM. The CDR3 loop spans 13 amino acids. V lost 7 bases and J 4 bases, leaving 13 bases between the germline ends. The CDR3 region is CASTLRGRTEAFF. In DNA form, the CDR3 reads TGTGCCAGCACCCTCCGGGGGCGCACTGAAGCTTTCTTT. Complete variable domain (other parts from reference TRBV28 and TRBJ1-1): DVKVTQSSRYLVKRTGEKVFLECVQDMDHENMFWYRQDPGLGLRLIYFSYDVKMKEKGDIPEGYSVSREKKERFSLILESASTNQTSMYLCASTLRGRTEAFFGQGTRLTVV.

This chain links TRBV28 with TRBJ2-1, with D perhaps matching TRBD2 (6 bases). Trimming took off 1 base at V and 6 bases at J, with 22 bases between the two ends. This CDR3 is built from 18 residues. CDR1 and CDR2 from the germline V gene are MDHEN and SYDVKM. In DNA form, the CDR3 reads TGTGCCAGCAGTTTATTGATTATGTTAGCGGAGGGGTCCAATGAGCAGTTCTTC. Translation: CASSLLIMLAEGSNEQFF. Variable domain in full (rest from reference TRBV28 and TRBJ2-1): DVKVTQSSRYLVKRTGEKVFLECVQDMDHENMFWYRQDPGLGLRLIYFSYDVKMKEKGDIPEGYSVSREKKERFSLILESASTNQTSMYLCASSLLIMLAEGSNEQFFGPGTRLTVL.

The rearrangement uses TRBV5-6 and TRBJ2-5; TRBD1 matches at 8 bases. This CDR3 is built from 14 residues. The V and J ends lost 1 base and 3 bases, in that order; junction bases with no gene match: 2. The germline CDR1 and CDR2 sequences are SGHDT and YYEEEE. CDR3 DNA: TGTGCCAGCAGCTTGTCGACAGGGGAAGAGACCCAGTACTTC. Its protein product is CASSLSTGEETQYF.

Of note for this clone: The sample holds other DNA sequences that translate to the same CDR3. The CDR3 DNA reads TGTGCCAGCAGCTTCGGGGGAACTGAAGCTTTCTTT. This translates into CASSFGGTEAFF. V and J are TRBV11-2 and TRBJ1-1, with D perhaps TRBD1 (5 bases). The CDR3 length is 12 residues. Trimming stripped 3 bases from V and 5 bases from J, with 7 bases between. In germline, CDR1 is SGHAT, CDR2 FQNNGV. The full variable domain, completed using reference TRBV11-2 and TRBJ1-1, is EAGVAQSPRYKIIEKRQSVAFWCNPISGHATLYWYQQILGQGPKLLIQFQNNGVVDDSQLPKDRFSAERLKGVDSTLKIQPAKLEDSAVYLCASSFGGTEAFFGQGTRLTVV.

The chain employs TRBV28 and TRBJ1-3; possibly TRBD1 for D (5 bases). This CDR3 is built from 18 residues. Deletions cut 3 bases from V and 2 bases from J, with 20 bases between. CDR1 is MDHEN and CDR2 is SYDVKM in the germline V gene. CDR3 DNA sequence: TGTGCCAGCAGTTTCCTAGGTATAGGGGAGTATCCTGGAAACACCATATATTTT. It yields the protein CASSFLGIGEYPGNTIYF.

This clone came up a few times. The chain links TRBV15 to TRBJ1-1; D might be TRBD1 (5 bases). The germline V gene has CDR1 LNHNV and CDR2 YYDKDF (reference sequence). This CDR3 is built from 15 residues. V was cut by 1 base and J by 1 base, with 10 bases left in between. The CDR3, as DNA: TGTGCCACCAGCAGAGGGGCAGGGACGAACACTGAAGCTTTCTTT. It specifies CATSRGAGTNTEAFF. Using reference TRBV15 and TRBJ1-1 for the parts outside the CDR3, the full variable domain is DAMVIQNPRYQVTQFGKPVTLSCSQTLNHNVMYWYQQKSSQAPKLLFHYYDKDFNNEADTPDNFQSRRPNTSFCFLDIRSPGLGDTAMYLCATSRGAGTNTEAFFGQGTRLTVV.

This clone was seen just once. This specimen includes other DNA sequences encoding the same CDR3. The rearrangement uses TRBV5-6 and TRBJ1-3; D is unresolved. The germline V gene has CDR1 SGHDT and CDR2 YYEEEE. V was clipped by 4 bases and J by 0 bases, with 8 bases between them. The length of the CDR3 is 14 residues. The CDR3 protein is CASSLDRSGNTIYF. CDR3 DNA sequence: TGTGCCAGCAGCCTCGATCGCTCTGGAAACACCATATATTTT.

This clone was picked up a small number of times. The CDR3 region is CASSLTGVGNQPQHF. Written as DNA, the CDR3 is TGTGCCAGCAGTCTGACGGGAGTCGGCAATCAGCCCCAGCATTTT. The V call is TRBV28, the J call TRBJ1-5; no clear D gene. This CDR3 has 15 residues. The germline CDR1 and CDR2 sequences are MDHEN and SYDVKM. V dropped 5 bases and J dropped 2 bases, with 13 bases sitting between them.

The chain couples TRBV19 to TRBJ1-2; possibly TRBD1 for D (6 bases). Per germline, CDR1 LNHDA and CDR2 SQIVND (reference sequence). CDR3 length equals 17 residues. The V end was cut by 3 bases, the J end by 3 bases, with 20 bases between. Written as DNA, the CDR3 is TGTGCCAGTAGTATGCGGGGCAGAACAGGGAGCTACTATGGCTACACCTTC. This gives the protein CASSMRGRTGSYYGYTF. Combining the CDR3 with reference TRBV19 and TRBJ1-2 gives the whole variable domain DGGITQSPKYLFRKEGQNVTLSCEQNLNHDAMYWYRQDPGQGLRLIYYSQIVNDFQKGDIAEGYSVSREKKESFPLTVTSAQKNPTAFYLCASSMRGRTGSYYGYTFGSGTRLTVV.